A selection of T cell receptor beta chains follows, all from one sample in a study of shared clonotypes between healthy human individuals. Profiling relied on immunoSEQ multiplex PCR, and the TCRdb table lists in-frame clones only, not all of them. The table records 2 million to 2.5 million clones, 90% to 96% of them present only once. Material: naive CD4+ T cells sorted from blood. These receptors all stem from a man aged 18 to 30 in good health. Each CDR3 is given with its conserved first and last residue. The D gene is left open where the match is weak. Not every row has a clone size; where given, it reads once, few, many or a size class.

CDR3aa,CDR3nt,v_gene,abundance,d_gene,j_gene,len
CASSLGGQYPEKLFF,TGTGCCAGCAGCTTAGGGGGACAATACCCGGAAAAACTGTTTTTT,TRBV7-6,.,.,TRBJ1-4,15
CASSLMDGSTDTQYF,TGCGCCAGCAGCTTAATGGACGGAAGCACAGATACGCAGTATTTT,TRBV5-1,.,.,TRBJ2-3,15
CASTLSSLAGDHTDTQYF,TGTGCCAGCACCCTTAGTTCGTTAGCGGGGGACCACACAGATACGCAGTATTTT,TRBV28,.,TRBD2,TRBJ2-3,18
CAWSVPGFERYGYTF,TGTGCCTGGAGTGTACCTGGTTTCGAGAGGTATGGCTACACCTTC,TRBV30,.,.,TRBJ1-2,15
CATKMGLAQTGELFF,TGTGCCACCAAAATGGGGCTAGCGCAGACCGGGGAGCTGTTTTTT,TRBV5-6,.,.,TRBJ2-2,15
CASSALPAGGQETQYF,TGCGCCAGCAGCGCCCTCCCGGCGGGAGGACAAGAGACCCAGTACTTC,TRBV5-1,.,TRBD2,TRBJ2-5,16
CASSPTTRGTDTQYF,TGCGCCAGCAGCCCGACTACCCGCGGAACAGATACGCAGTATTTT,TRBV4-1,.,.,TRBJ2-3,15
CASSVDRTYEQYF,TGTGCCAGCAGTGTGGACAGAACCTACGAGCAGTACTTC,TRBV6-1,.,.,TRBJ2-7,13
CASSSWTEWDNSPLHF,TGTGCCAGCAGTTCCTGGACTGAATGGGATAATTCACCCCTCCACTTT,TRBV6-5,.,.,TRBJ1-6,16
CSVEDYGRDRVTGANVLTF,TGCAGCGTTGAAGATTATGGTCGGGACAGGGTGACTGGGGCCAACGTCCTGACTTTC,TRBV29-1,few,TRBD1,TRBJ2-6,19
CASSKPQGRRYEQYF,TGTGCCAGCAGCAAACCCCAAGGGCGTCGCTACGAGCAGTACTTC,TRBV21-1,.,.,TRBJ2-7,15
CAITSSGRAFEAETQYF,TGTGCCATCACGAGTAGCGGGAGGGCGTTTGAGGCGGAGACCCAGTACTTC,TRBV10-3,.,TRBD2,TRBJ2-5,17
CASSQVGPGTYEQYF,TGCGCCAGCAGCCAAGTGGGTCCGGGGACCTACGAGCAGTACTTC,TRBV4-3,.,.,TRBJ2-7,15
CASSPYTTDNQPQHF,TGTGCCAGCTCACCATATACGACGGACAATCAGCCCCAGCATTTT,TRBV18,.,.,TRBJ1-5,15
CASTPGVWSEAFF,TGTGCCAGCACCCCCGGGGTTTGGTCTGAAGCTTTCTTT,TRBV6-5,.,.,TRBJ1-1,13
CASKRQGASQEQFF,TGTGCCAGCAAAAGGCAGGGGGCGAGTCAGGAGCAGTTCTTC,TRBV7-2,.,TRBD1,TRBJ2-1,14
CASSSRDGGDEAFF,TGTGCCAGCAGCTCTAGGGACGGCGGCGATGAAGCTTTCTTT,TRBV7-9,.,.,TRBJ1-1,14
CATTKWVAVGETQYF,TGTGCCACCACGAAATGGGTGGCGGTGGGAGAGACCCAGTACTTC,TRBV2,.,.,TRBJ2-5,15
CASGLDRGGSNQPQHF,TGTGCTAGTGGTTTAGACAGGGGAGGAAGCAATCAGCCCCAGCATTTT,TRBV12-5,.,TRBD1,TRBJ1-5,16
CASSVVGQGNIQYF,TGTGCCAGCAGCGTAGTCGGACAGGGAAACATTCAGTACTTC,TRBV9,.,TRBD1,TRBJ2-4,14
CASSLGGQGRTDTQYF,TGTGCCAGCAGCTTGGGAGGTCAGGGCCGCACAGATACGCAGTATTTT,TRBV5-6,.,.,TRBJ2-3,16
CASTLPGGGYNEQFF,TGTGCCAGCACTCTCCCCGGGGGGGGGTACAATGAGCAGTTCTTC,TRBV6-6,.,TRBD2,TRBJ2-1,15
CASSGPTETQYF,TGTGCCAGCAGTGGCCCTACAGAGACCCAGTACTTC,TRBV2,.,.,TRBJ2-5,12
CASSYSGTATSYEQYF,TGTGCCAGCAGTTACTCCGGGACAGCGACGTCCTACGAGCAGTACTTC,TRBV6-5,.,TRBD1,TRBJ2-7,16
CASSRRSSTDTQYF,TGTGCCAGCAGTCGCCGGTCTAGCACAGATACGCAGTATTTT,TRBV7-2,.,.,TRBJ2-3,14
CASSPADTQYF,TGTGCCAGCAGCCCGGCAGATACGCAGTATTTT,TRBV7-9,.,.,TRBJ2-3,11
CASTPVPNTEAFF,TGTGCCAGCACCCCAGTTCCGAACACTGAAGCTTTCTTT,TRBV28,.,.,TRBJ1-1,13
CASSLGARLGYTF,TGTGCCAGCAGCTTAGGGGCCCGGCTTGGATACACCTTC,TRBV7-2,.,.,TRBJ1-2,13
CASSFLSPGTGVRETQYF,TGTGCCAGCAGTTTCCTTTCCCCCGGGACAGGGGTACGAGAGACCCAGTACTTC,TRBV27,.,TRBD1,TRBJ2-5,18
CASSEQGITDTQYF,TGCGCCAGCTCCGAACAGGGGATCACAGATACGCAGTATTTT,TRBV5-1,.,TRBD1,TRBJ2-3,14
CASSGAWNTEAFF,TGTGCCAGTTCAGGGGCGTGGAACACTGAAGCTTTCTTT,TRBV28,.,.,TRBJ1-1,13
CASEPGEGYTDTQYF,TGTGCCAGCGAACCTGGGGAGGGGTACACAGATACGCAGTATTTT,TRBV6-1,.,TRBD2,TRBJ2-3,15
CASSVTTLGEQYF,TGTGCCAGCAGTGTCACGACCCTGGGCGAGCAGTACTTC,TRBV2,.,.,TRBJ2-7,13
CSARSGYEQYF,TGCAGTGCTAGAAGTGGCTACGAGCAGTACTTC,TRBV20-1,.,.,TRBJ2-7,11
CASNHNTDTQYF,TGTGCCAGCAATCATAACACAGATACGCAGTATTTT,TRBV28,.,.,TRBJ2-3,12
CAWSVGQGPYEQYF,TGTGCCTGGAGTGTTGGGCAGGGGCCCTACGAGCAGTACTTC,TRBV30,.,.,TRBJ2-7,14
CASSPDSDQPQHF,TGTGCCAGCAGCCCCGACAGCGATCAGCCCCAGCATTTT,TRBV5-5,.,.,TRBJ1-5,13
CASRTGRNYGYTF,TGTGCCAGCAGAACCGGACGGAACTATGGCTACACCTTC,TRBV6-5,.,.,TRBJ1-2,13
CASSPGPASGYTF,TGTGCCAGCTCCCCGGGGCCTGCCTCCGGCTACACCTTC,TRBV6-5,.,.,TRBJ1-2,13
CASSSRLAGGTGDEQFF,TGTGCCAGCAGCTCAAGACTAGCGGGGGGCACTGGGGATGAGCAGTTCTTC,TRBV7-9,.,TRBD2,TRBJ2-1,17
CASSPSYWTSSYEQYF,TGCGCCAGCAGCCCATCCTACTGGACTAGCTCCTACGAGCAGTACTTC,TRBV5-1,.,TRBD2,TRBJ2-7,16
CASSLRGASTDTQYF,TGCGCCAGCAGCTTGAGGGGGGCTAGCACAGATACGCAGTATTTT,TRBV5-1,.,.,TRBJ2-3,15
CASSDETAHYTF,TGTGCCAGCAGTGATGAGACAGCCCATTACACCTTC,TRBV2,once,.,TRBJ1-2,12
CASSPGDAGNTIYF,TGCGCCAGCTCTCCAGGGGACGCGGGAAACACCATATATTTT,TRBV5-1,.,.,TRBJ1-3,14
CASSIEDSNTFEQYF,TGTGCCAGTAGTATAGAGGACAGCAACACCTTCGAGCAGTACTTC,TRBV19,.,.,TRBJ2-7,15
CASMGGVTQYF,TGTGCCAGCATGGGCGGTGTGACCCAGTACTTC,TRBV6-1,.,.,TRBJ2-5,11
CASSLQVSYEQYF,TGTGCCAGCAGCTTACAGGTCTCCTACGAGCAGTACTTC,TRBV27,.,.,TRBJ2-7,13
CAWSVLRKSSYNEQFF,TGTGCCTGGAGTGTACTCCGGAAGAGCTCCTACAATGAGCAGTTCTTC,TRBV30,.,.,TRBJ2-1,16
CASSLYYPPQVSQYF,TGTGCCAGCAGCTTATATTATCCCCCCCAGGTTTCACAGTACTTC,TRBV6-6,once,.,TRBJ2-7,15
CASSFGTGPYEQYF,TGCGCCAGCAGCTTCGGGACAGGGCCCTACGAGCAGTACTTC,TRBV5-1,.,TRBD1,TRBJ2-7,14
CASSLNRGDYGYTF,TGTGCCAGCTCACTCAACAGGGGTGATTACGGCTACACCTTC,TRBV18,.,TRBD1,TRBJ1-2,14
CASGDSDRANEAFF,TGTGCTAGTGGGGACTCCGACAGGGCAAATGAAGCTTTCTTT,TRBV12-5,.,TRBD1,TRBJ1-1,14